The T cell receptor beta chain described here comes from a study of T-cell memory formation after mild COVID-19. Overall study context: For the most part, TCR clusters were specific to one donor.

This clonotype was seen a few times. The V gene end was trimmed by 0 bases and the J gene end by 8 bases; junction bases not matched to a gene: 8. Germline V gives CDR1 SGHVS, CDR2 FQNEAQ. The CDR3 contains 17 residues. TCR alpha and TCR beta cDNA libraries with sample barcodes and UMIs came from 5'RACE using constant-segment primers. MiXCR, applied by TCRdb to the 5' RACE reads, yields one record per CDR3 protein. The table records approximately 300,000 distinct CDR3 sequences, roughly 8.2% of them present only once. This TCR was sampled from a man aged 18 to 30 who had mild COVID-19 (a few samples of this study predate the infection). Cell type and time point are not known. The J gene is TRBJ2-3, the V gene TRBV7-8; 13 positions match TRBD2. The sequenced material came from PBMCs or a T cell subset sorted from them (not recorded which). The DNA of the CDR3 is TGTGCCAGCAGCTTAGCCGGGACTAGCGGGGAAGCCGGTACGCAGTATTTT. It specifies CASSLAGTSGEAGTQYF.